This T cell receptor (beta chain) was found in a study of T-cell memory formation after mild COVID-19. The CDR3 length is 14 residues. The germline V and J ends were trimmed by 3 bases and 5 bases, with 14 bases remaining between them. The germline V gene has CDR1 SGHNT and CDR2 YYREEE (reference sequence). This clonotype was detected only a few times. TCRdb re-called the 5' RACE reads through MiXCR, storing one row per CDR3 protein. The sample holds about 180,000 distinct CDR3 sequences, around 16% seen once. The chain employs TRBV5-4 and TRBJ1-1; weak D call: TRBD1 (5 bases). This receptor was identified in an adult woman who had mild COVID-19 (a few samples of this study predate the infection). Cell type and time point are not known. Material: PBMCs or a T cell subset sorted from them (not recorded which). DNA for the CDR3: TGTGCCAGCAGCTGGGGATCGGGGGGTACTGAAGCTTTCTTT. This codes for CASSWGSGGTEAFF.